The sequence of this T cell receptor beta chain was determined in a study of blood T cells in healthy people across ages (dated by TCRdb to 2015 to 2017). In the study overall: In model experiments, template switching captured roughly one uniquely barcoded TCR beta cDNA molecule for every two T cells. The study measured age-related changes in TCR beta repertoire diversity using deep sequencing normalized with unique cDNA molecular identifiers. The donors were divided into four age groups: young (average around 16 years), middle-aged (about 39), aged (approximately 62) and long-lived (82). To avoid experimental bias, donors of different ages were spread randomly across the sequencing lanes. Using the same blood draw, the study looked at two additional independent replicas of 1 million unique cDNA reads for two donors, one aged 18 to 29 and the other aged 80 or older.

The germline V and J ends show losses of 2 bases and 7 bases respectively, and no gene match explains 8 bases of the junction. CDR1 SGHRS and CDR2 YFSETQ were looked up in the germline V gene. Counted from cysteine to phenylalanine, this CDR3 has 15 amino acids. Only the CDR3 DNA is retained, 45 bases long and in frame from the first base. The roughly 42 donors, aged about 6 to 95 years, were systemically healthy Caucasian individuals from Russia. Ten milliliters of peripheral blood were drawn from each donor into EDTA-treated Vacutainer tubes. Ficoll-Paque density-gradient centrifugation was used to isolate PBMCs, with at least 7 million obtained per sample. Total RNA was extracted from PBMCs with Trizol reagent, with at least 5 micrograms obtained per sample. For every donor, an aliquot of PBMCs went through flow cytometry to measure the percentages of naive CD45RAhigh/CD27high T cells. In regard to this clonotype: Its antigen remains undetermined. No base-level quality is on record; no much larger clone is a single base apart.

Broader findings and caveats from the paper: There was a strong correlation between observed TCR beta diversity and the percentage of naive T cells measured by flow cytometry. Observed TCR beta diversity per million T cells fell roughly linearly with age, and a significant reduction was already apparent by age approximately 41. Estimates of total diversity based on one million sequenced T cells were considered lower bounds and underestimates. Conclusive comparison of naive and antigen-experienced compartments was prevented by the profiling of bulk unsorted PBMCs. Because donor CMV infection status was unknown, age-related changes in expanded clonotypes were potentially confounded. Compared with the aged group, the long-lived group had more naive CD4+ T cells, fewer expanded clones and increased TCR diversity, suggesting age selection.

Receptors were amplified or captured by 5' RACE. The sequencer listed for this sample is Illumina HiSeq 2500. The second PCR ran for about 6 to 12 cycles and used a J-beta primer mix along with a sample-barcoded 5' primer. Each TCR beta cDNA molecule received a unique molecular identifier from a template-switch 5' adaptor carrying 12 random nucleotides. At least 2.5 million CDR3-containing paired-end reads were obtained from each sample. First-strand cDNA synthesis was performed from all RNA using the Mint cDNA synthesis kit, with priming by a TRBC-specific oligonucleotide. Following uracil-DNA glycosylase treatment, a first 18-cycle PCR with universal primers M1SS and BC2_uni_R was performed on all cDNA. On the authors' methods: For normalization, 1 million high-quality reads were randomly selected from each sample, with every read carrying a distinct molecular identifier. Instead of being binned into consensus sequences, reads that shared molecular identifiers were thrown out. MiTCR, set to a Q25 quality threshold and the strictest error-elimination algorithm, was used for CDR3 identification, clonotype clustering and error correction. A nonparametric unseen species model with Euler transformation was used to estimate a lower bound on total TCR beta diversity. The public reads were reanalyzed by TCRdb: fastp trimming at Q25, MiXCR alignment, in-frame beta chains only. Here each entry gathers all rows of one CDR3 protein and keeps the most common genes and DNA. It is TCRdb's table, rather than the study itself, that gives the V and J calls and clone size. This sample holds hundreds of thousands of distinct CDR3 sequences; roughly 44% were observed only once. Around 21% of the sample is held by the ten biggest clonotypes.

The TCR comes from a man aged 60 to 75 in good health. The rearranged segments are TRBV5-1 and TRBJ2-7, and 11 bases in between align with TRBD1. The source material was blood. The CDR3 region reads CASSFRTGGLYEQYF. The bases read TGCGCCAGCAGCTTCCGGACAGGGGGCTTGTATGAGCAGTACTTC.